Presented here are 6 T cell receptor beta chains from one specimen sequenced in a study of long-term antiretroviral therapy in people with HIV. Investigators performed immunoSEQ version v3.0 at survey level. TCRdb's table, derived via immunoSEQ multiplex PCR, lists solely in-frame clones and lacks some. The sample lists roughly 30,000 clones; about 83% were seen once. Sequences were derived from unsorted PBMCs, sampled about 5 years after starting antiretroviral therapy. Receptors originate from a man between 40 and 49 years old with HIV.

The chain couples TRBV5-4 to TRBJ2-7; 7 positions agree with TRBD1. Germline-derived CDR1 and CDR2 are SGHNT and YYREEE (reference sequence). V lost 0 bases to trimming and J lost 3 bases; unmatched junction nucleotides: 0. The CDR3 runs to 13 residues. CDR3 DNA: TGTGCCAGCAGCTTGGGGACAGGCTACGAGCAGTACTTC. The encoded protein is CASSLGTGYEQYF.

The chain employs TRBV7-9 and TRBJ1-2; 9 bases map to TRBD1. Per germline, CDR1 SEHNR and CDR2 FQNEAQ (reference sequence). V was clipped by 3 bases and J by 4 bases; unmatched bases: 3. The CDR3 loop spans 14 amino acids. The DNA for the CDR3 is TGTGCCAGCAGCTTTACAGGGGGCGTCTATGGCTACACCTTC. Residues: CASSFTGGVYGYTF. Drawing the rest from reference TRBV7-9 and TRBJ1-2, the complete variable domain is DTGVSQNPRHKITKRGQNVTFRCDPISEHNRLYWYRQTLGQGPEFLTYFQNEAQLEKSRLLSDRFSAERPKGSFSTLEIQRTEQGDSAMYLCASSFTGGVYGYTFGSGTRLTVV.

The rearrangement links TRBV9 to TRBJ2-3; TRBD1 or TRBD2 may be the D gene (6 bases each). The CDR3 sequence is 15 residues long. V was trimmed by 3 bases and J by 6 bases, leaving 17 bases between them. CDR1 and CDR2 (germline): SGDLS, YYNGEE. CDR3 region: CASSGRGEYLDTQYF. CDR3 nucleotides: TGTGCCAGCAGCGGTAGGGGGGAGTATCTCGATACGCAGTATTTT.

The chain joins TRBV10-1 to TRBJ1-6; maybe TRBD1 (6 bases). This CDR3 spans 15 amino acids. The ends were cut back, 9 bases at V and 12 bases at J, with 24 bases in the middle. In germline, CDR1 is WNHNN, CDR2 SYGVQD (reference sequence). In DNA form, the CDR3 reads TGCGCCAGGGGGACCCCCCGCGGCCGAGGGGGACCCCTCCACTTT. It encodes CARGTPRGRGGPLHF.

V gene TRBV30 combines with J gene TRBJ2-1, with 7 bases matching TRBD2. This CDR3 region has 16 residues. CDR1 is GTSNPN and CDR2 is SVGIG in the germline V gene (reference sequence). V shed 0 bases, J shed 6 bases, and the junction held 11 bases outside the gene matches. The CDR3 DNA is TGTGCCTGGAGTGTCTGGCGGGGGAGCCGAAGCAATGAGCAGTTCTTC. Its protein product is CAWSVWRGSRSNEQFF.

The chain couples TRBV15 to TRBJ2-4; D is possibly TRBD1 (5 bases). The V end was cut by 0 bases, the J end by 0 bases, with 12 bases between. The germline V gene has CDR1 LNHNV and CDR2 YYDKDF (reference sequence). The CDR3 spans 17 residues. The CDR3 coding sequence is TGTGCCACCAGCAGAGATGGCGCAGGGCTAGCCAAAAACATTCAGTACTTC. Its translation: CATSRDGAGLAKNIQYF.